These 8 T cell receptor beta chains came from one sample sequenced in a study of T cell responses to AZD1222 COVID-19 vaccine. Clones were read by immunoSEQ multiplex PCR, and TCRdb kept only the in-frame ones, dropping some. This table has 65,000 to 70,000 clones, about 90% appearing once. The specimen was peripheral blood, collected on day 0 of AZD1222 vaccination. These TCRs come from an adult in good health.

This chain joins TRBV5-1 and TRBJ2-1; 9 bases fit TRBD1. V trimming: 5 bases; J trimming: 4 bases; junction bases outside the gene matches: 7. The CDR3 is made up of 15 amino acids. Germline lookup yields CDR1 SGHRS and CDR2 YFSETQ. The CDR3 DNA is TGCGCCAGCAGACAGGGACAGGGCTCGTACAATGAGCAGTTCTTC. Amino acid sequence: CASRQGQGSYNEQFF.

The rearrangement links TRBV6-4 to TRBJ2-1, with a tentative D call TRBD2 (5 bases). The CDR3 runs to 13 residues. Trimming took 6 bases from V and 4 from J, leaving 10 bases between them. The germline V gene has CDR1 MRHNA and CDR2 SNTAGT. CDR3 sequence (DNA): TGTGCCAGCAGCCCTGGACTTTACAATGAGCAGTTCTTC. This sequence encodes CASSPGLYNEQFF.

This chain connects TRBV19 to TRBJ1-5; TRBD1 might be the D (6 bases). There are 14 residues in the CDR3. Germline values: CDR1 LNHDA, CDR2 SQIVND (reference sequence). V gave up 5 bases and J gave up 11 bases, with 19 bases separating them. The CDR3: CASSPGTGRGTQHF. The CDR3 DNA follows: TGTGCCAGTAGTCCGGGGACGGGAAGGGGGACCCAGCATTTT.

J is TRBJ1-3 and V is TRBV11-3; unclear D gene. Germline CDR1 SGHNT, CDR2 YENEEA. The length of the CDR3 is 14 residues. The V end lost 3 bases, the J end lost 0 bases, and 6 bases lay between the germline ends. CDR3 amino acids: CASSLGSSGNTIYF. CDR3 bases: TGTGCCAGCAGCTTGGGCAGCTCTGGAAACACCATATATTTT.

The chain employs TRBV18 and TRBJ1-3; 8 nucleotides match TRBD1. CDR3 length equals 16 residues. J was trimmed by 1 base and V by 2 bases; bases with no gene match: 4. Germline values: CDR1 KGHSH, CDR2 LQKENI. The CDR3 loop reads CASSPSTGASGNTIYF. CDR3 in DNA: TGTGCCAGCTCACCATCGACAGGGGCATCTGGAAACACCATATATTTT.

This sequence joins TRBV7-2 and TRBJ2-3, with D perhaps matching TRBD1 or TRBD2 (5 bases each). There are 14 residues in the CDR3. V shed 6 bases and J shed 2 bases, with 12 bases lying between them. Germline lookup yields CDR1 SGHTA and CDR2 FQGNSA. In nucleotides, the CDR3 is TGTGCCAGCAGAGAGGGGCCAACCACAGATACGCAGTATTTT. This encodes CASREGPTTDTQYF.

The CDR3 DNA reads as TGCGCCAGCACAGAGAGGGGGGGAGACGAGCAGTACTTC. It is translated as CASTERGGDEQYF. V is TRBV10-2 and J is TRBJ2-7; the D gene is possibly TRBD2 (7 bases). Between the trimmed V and J ends, which lost 7 bases and 5 bases, there was a span of 15 bases. The germline gives CDR1 WSHSY, CDR2 SAAADI. This CDR3 is built from 13 residues.

The chain carries TRBV25-1 and TRBJ2-7, with 8 bases fitting TRBD1. The V segment lost 4 bases and the J segment 3 bases; nucleotides outside the gene matches: 11. This CDR3 comprises 16 residues. Germline V gene data show CDR1 as MGHDK and CDR2 as SYGVNS. Here the CDR3 reads CASSGPDRGDNYEQYF. The CDR3 DNA sequence: TGTGCCAGCAGTGGACCCGACAGGGGAGATAACTACGAGCAGTACTTC.